This TCR beta chain emerged from a study of blood T cell repertoires in COVID-19. About the research overall: Acute and convalescent COVID-19 specimens originated in the United States, Italy and Spain.

Methods used by the authors: It was from reference gene primer amplification that nucleated cell counts were estimated. TCRdb's copy holds only in-frame clones and misses some; the assay was immunoSEQ multiplex PCR. The V and J calls and clone size are taken from that table; D and trimming were inferred from the DNA. The repertoire holds some 120,000 clones, 75% to 90% seen once, with approximately 2.3% in the top ten. J was trimmed by 0 bases and V by 9 bases; bases with no gene match: 3. CDR1 is MNHEY and CDR2 is SVGAGI in the germline V gene. The CDR3 extends over 14 amino acids. J is TRBJ1-5 and V is TRBV6-5; 9 positions match TRBD1. The origin of this receptor is a man aged 30 to 45 with acute or convalescent COVID-19. Sequenced: peripheral blood. The CDR3: CASRTGDSNQPQHF. The CDR3 region has the DNA TGTGCCAGTAGGACAGGGGATAGCAATCAGCCCCAGCATTTT.